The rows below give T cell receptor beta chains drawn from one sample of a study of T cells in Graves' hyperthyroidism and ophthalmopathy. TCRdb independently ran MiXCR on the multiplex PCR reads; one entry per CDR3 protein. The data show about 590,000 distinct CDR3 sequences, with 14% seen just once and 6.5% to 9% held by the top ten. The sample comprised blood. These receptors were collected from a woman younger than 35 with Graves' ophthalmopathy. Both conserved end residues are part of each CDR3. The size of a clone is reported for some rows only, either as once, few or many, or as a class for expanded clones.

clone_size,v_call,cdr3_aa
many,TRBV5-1,CASSSQGASDEKLFF
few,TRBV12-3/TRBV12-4,CASSLGSGSADTQYF
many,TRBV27,CASSPNPIQPYEQYF
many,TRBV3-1,CASSQASGNQPQHF
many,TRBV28,CASSLIGTGSYGYTF
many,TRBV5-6,CASSRDRDYNEQFF
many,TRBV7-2,CASSRYSPTPTDTQYF
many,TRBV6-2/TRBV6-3,CASNGVGNQPQHF
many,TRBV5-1,CASSAWTETNEKLFF
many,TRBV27,CASSQTGGVADTQYF
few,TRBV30,CAWSSDLTDTQYF
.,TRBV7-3,CASSPSQGWGNQPQHF